This T cell receptor (beta chain) was profiled in a study of cytomegalovirus exposure and HLA in healthy donors. Overall study results and limits: Within a later analysis, the majority of CMV-associated TCR beta chains appeared HLA-restricted.

Note on this clone: Antigen: not known.

This CDR3 has 14 amino acids. Germline V gene lookup returns CDR1 SGDLS and CDR2 YYNGEE. The V gene end was trimmed by 0 bases and the J gene end by 5 bases; junction bases not matched to a gene: 2. 60 Vbeta and 13 Jbeta primers were used in PCR. Authors' processing steps: Roughly 12 million shared chains were among around 78 million unique TCR beta chains counted in a later analysis. Repertoires were generated with immunoSEQ multiplex PCR, while TCRdb's copy carries only in-frame clones and drops some. The V and J calls and the clone size are those of that table, but D and trimming were determined from the DNA. The table records some 130,000 clones, about 70% of them present only once.

The chain couples TRBV9 to TRBJ2-1, with 7 bases aligning to TRBD1. The sequenced material came from PBMCs. This clonotype was obtained from a man between 35 and 55 years old in good health and CMV-seronegative. CDR3 nucleotides: TGTGCCAGCAGCGTAGAGGGGGCGAACAATGAGCAGTTCTTC. This encodes CASSVEGANNEQFF.